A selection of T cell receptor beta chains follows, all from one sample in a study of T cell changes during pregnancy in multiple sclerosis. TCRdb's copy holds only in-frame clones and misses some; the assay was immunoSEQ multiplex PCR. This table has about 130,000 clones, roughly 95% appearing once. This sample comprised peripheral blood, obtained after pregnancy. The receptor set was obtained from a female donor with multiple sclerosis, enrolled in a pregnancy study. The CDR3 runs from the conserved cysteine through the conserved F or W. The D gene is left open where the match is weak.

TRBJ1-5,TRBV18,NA,TGTGCCAGCTCCACCATGTCAGGGGCGGGTCAGCCCCAGCATTTT,CASSTMSGAGQPQHF
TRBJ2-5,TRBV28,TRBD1,TGTGCCTCCGGGACAGGGGGCGCGGGGGACCAAGAGACCCAGTACTTC,CASGTGGAGDQETQYF
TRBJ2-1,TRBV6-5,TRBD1,TGTGCCAGCAGATCGACAGGGGGCCCCTACAATGAGCAGTTCTTC,CASRSTGGPYNEQFF
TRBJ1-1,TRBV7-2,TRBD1,TGTGCCAGCAGCAACGGACAGGGAATGAACACTGAAGCTTTCTTT,CASSNGQGMNTEAFF
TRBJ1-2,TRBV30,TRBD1,TGTGCCTGGAGTCTCAGGGGGAACTATGGCTACACCTTC,CAWSLRGNYGYTF
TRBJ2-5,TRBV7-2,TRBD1,TGTGCCAGCAGCCCCCCGGGACAGCGATTGTACCAAGAGACCCAGTACTTC,CASSPPGQRLYQETQYF
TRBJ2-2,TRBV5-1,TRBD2,TGCGCCAGCAGCTTGACGTCCCTATCGGGAGGGGTCGGGGAGCTGTTTTTT,CASSLTSLSGGVGELFF
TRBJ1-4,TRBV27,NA,TGTGCCAGCAGTTTAGACCCTTCCACAGGGTTCCTTGAAAAACTGTTTTTT,CASSLDPSTGFLEKLFF
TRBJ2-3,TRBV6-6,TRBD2,TGTGCCAGCAGCCCACTAACTAGCGTTATAGGAGATACGCAGTATTTT,CASSPLTSVIGDTQYF
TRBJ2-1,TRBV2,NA,TGTGCCAGCAATGACGGGAGTTGGGAGCAGTTCTTC,CASNDGSWEQFF
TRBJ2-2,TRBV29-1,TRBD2,TGCAGCGCCGGTAGCGGGGCGAACACCGGGGAGCTGTTTTTT,CSAGSGANTGELFF